This T cell receptor beta chain was sequenced for a study of blood T cell repertoires in COVID-19. Looking at the study overall: Spain, Italy and the United States supplied samples that represented acute and convalescent COVID-19. T cells, B-cell-depleted T cells, or PBMCs supplied cDNA or gDNA.

Per the study methods: How many nucleated cells were present was estimated from reference gene primer amplification. Measured with immunoSEQ multiplex PCR; TCRdb has only the in-frame clones, and not every one. V and J calls and clone size follow that table, whereas D and trimming were derived from the DNA. The sample includes 65,000 to 85,000 clones, around nine tenths of them seen just once. Unmatched junction bases numbered 6, after V lost 4 bases and J lost 4 bases. The CDR3 extends over 15 amino acids. Germline V gene data show CDR1 as SGDLS and CDR2 as YYNGEE. This TCR derives from a woman between 18 and 29 years old with acute or convalescent COVID-19. V and J are TRBV9 and TRBJ1-4; 8 bases match TRBD1. Sequenced material: peripheral blood. For the CDR3, the DNA is TGTGCCAGCAGCCCAGGGGACAGGAGTAATGAAAAACTGTTTTTT. Translated, it gives CASSPGDRSNEKLFF.